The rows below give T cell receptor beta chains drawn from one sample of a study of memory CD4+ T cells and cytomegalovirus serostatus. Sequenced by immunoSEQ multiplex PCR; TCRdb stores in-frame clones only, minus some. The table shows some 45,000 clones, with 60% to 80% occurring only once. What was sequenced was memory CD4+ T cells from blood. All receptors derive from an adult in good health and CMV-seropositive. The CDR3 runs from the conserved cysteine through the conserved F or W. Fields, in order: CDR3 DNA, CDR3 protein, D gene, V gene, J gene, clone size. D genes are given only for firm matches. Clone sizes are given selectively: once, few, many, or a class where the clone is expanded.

DNA: TGCGCCAGCAGCTTGGAGGCAGGGGCACGATCACCCCTCCACTTT; CDR3: CASSLEAGARSPLHF; D: .; V: TRBV5-1; J: TRBJ1-6; size: few
DNA: TGTGCCAGCAGCGCATCAACAACGAACACCGGGGAGCTGTTTTTT; CDR3: CASSASTTNTGELFF; D: .; V: TRBV7-9; J: TRBJ2-2; size: .
DNA: TGTGCCAGCAGTGACTTCACATCAAATAATCAGCCCCAGCATTTT; CDR3: CASSDFTSNNQPQHF; D: .; V: TRBV6-4; J: TRBJ1-5; size: .
DNA: TGTGCCAGCAGCCTGTGGGCCCCCTTGGAAAAACTGTTTTTT; CDR3: CASSLWAPLEKLFF; D: .; V: TRBV21-1; J: TRBJ1-4; size: .
DNA: TGTGCCAGCAGCTTGGCCCCCGGGACAGGGGGCGGGAAGACCCAGTACTTC; CDR3: CASSLAPGTGGGKTQYF; D: TRBD1; V: TRBV7-2; J: TRBJ2-5; size: .
DNA: TGTGCCAGCAGTTCGGGGGGCTGGGGTGAAAAACTGTTTTTT; CDR3: CASSSGGWGEKLFF; D: .; V: TRBV28; J: TRBJ1-4; size: .
DNA: TGTGCCAGCAGCAGGACAGGGGATGACTATGGCTACACCTTC; CDR3: CASSRTGDDYGYTF; D: TRBD1; V: TRBV5-5; J: TRBJ1-2; size: few
DNA: TGTGCCAGCAGTGAATACAACACTGAAGCTTTCTTT; CDR3: CASSEYNTEAFF; D: .; V: TRBV25-1; J: TRBJ1-1; size: few
DNA: TGTGCCAGCAGCTTAGATAGGCCTGAAGCTTTCTTT; CDR3: CASSLDRPEAFF; D: .; V: TRBV11-2; J: TRBJ1-1; size: .
DNA: TGTGCCAGCAGTCGAGAAGTGGGGGGCTATGGCTACACCTTC; CDR3: CASSREVGGYGYTF; D: .; V: TRBV6-4; J: TRBJ1-2; size: .
DNA: TGTGCCAGCAGCCCCTCCGGGACAGGGCTGGACGAGCAGTACTTC; CDR3: CASSPSGTGLDEQYF; D: TRBD1; V: TRBV7-9; J: TRBJ2-7; size: .
DNA: TGCGCCAGCAGTAAGCCGGGGGGCACTGAAGCTTTCTTT; CDR3: CASSKPGGTEAFF; D: .; V: TRBV10-1; J: TRBJ1-1; size: .
DNA: TGTGCCAGCACCAGCATACAGGGATTCCCCTACGAGCAGTACTTC; CDR3: CASTSIQGFPYEQYF; D: .; V: TRBV7-2; J: TRBJ2-7; size: .
DNA: TGTGCCAGCAGTTTGAATGCCAGGGGGTCCGAGCAGTACTTC; CDR3: CASSLNARGSEQYF; D: TRBD1; V: TRBV28; J: TRBJ2-7; size: .
DNA: TGTGCCAGCCTAAGGGACAGGACCTACGAGCAGTACTTC; CDR3: CASLRDRTYEQYF; D: TRBD1; V: TRBV2; J: TRBJ2-7; size: .
DNA: TGTGCCAGCAGTCCCGGGGCGGGGGAGTCCTCCTACGAGCAGTACTTC; CDR3: CASSPGAGESSYEQYF; D: TRBD2; V: TRBV2; J: TRBJ2-7; size: .
DNA: TGTGCCAGCAGCCCGGGGCTCCGGGAGCAGTACTTC; CDR3: CASSPGLREQYF; D: .; V: TRBV28; J: TRBJ2-7; size: .
DNA: TGTGCCAGCAACCTAAACGGGGTTTCCTATAATTCACCCCTCCACTTT; CDR3: CASNLNGVSYNSPLHF; D: .; V: TRBV5-4; J: TRBJ1-6; size: .
DNA: TGTGCCAGCAGCCCCAGGGCCTCCTACGAGCAGTACTTC; CDR3: CASSPRASYEQYF; D: .; V: TRBV7-8; J: TRBJ2-7; size: .
DNA: TGTGCCAGTAGTCCTAAAAACAATGAGCAGTTCTTC; CDR3: CASSPKNNEQFF; D: .; V: TRBV19; J: TRBJ2-1; size: .
DNA: TGCGCCAGCAGCTTCTCGGGGACGAATTCACCCCTCCACTTT; CDR3: CASSFSGTNSPLHF; D: .; V: TRBV5-1; J: TRBJ1-6; size: .
DNA: TGTGCCAGCAGCTTCAGGGGGGCCACTGAAGCTTTCTTT; CDR3: CASSFRGATEAFF; D: TRBD1; V: TRBV11-2; J: TRBJ1-1; size: few
DNA: TGTGCCACCAGCGGCGGGGGTGACAGAGAGACCCAGTACTTC; CDR3: CATSGGGDRETQYF; D: TRBD2; V: TRBV15; J: TRBJ2-5; size: .
DNA: TGTGCCAGCAGCGTAACAGGGACATCCTACGAGCAGTACTTC; CDR3: CASSVTGTSYEQYF; D: .; V: TRBV9; J: TRBJ2-7; size: .
DNA: TGTGCCAGCAGCGCGGAGACTGACCTGAACACTGAAGCTTTCTTT; CDR3: CASSAETDLNTEAFF; D: .; V: TRBV11-3; J: TRBJ1-1; size: .
DNA: TGTGCCAGCAGTGTGGGTGGGGTGGAGGGTAGTCAGCCCCAGCATTTT; CDR3: CASSVGGVEGSQPQHF; D: .; V: TRBV6-1; J: TRBJ1-5; size: .
DNA: TGCGCCAGCGGGACAGGGGGCGGTCTTGACTATGGCTACACCTTC; CDR3: CASGTGGGLDYGYTF; D: TRBD1; V: TRBV5-1; J: TRBJ1-2; size: .
DNA: TGCGCCAGCAGCCAAGTGTTGAATTCACCCCTCCACTTT; CDR3: CASSQVLNSPLHF; D: .; V: TRBV4-1; J: TRBJ1-6; size: .
DNA: TGCGCCAGCAGGGAGGGGACTGAAAAACTGTTTTTT; CDR3: CASREGTEKLFF; D: .; V: TRBV5-1; J: TRBJ1-4; size: .
DNA: TGCGCCAGTAACAGGGACTATAATTCACCCCTCCACTTT; CDR3: CASNRDYNSPLHF; D: .; V: TRBV5-1; J: TRBJ1-6; size: .
DNA: TGTGCCAGCAGCGTAGCGGAGACAGGGGGCGAGACCCAGTACTTC; CDR3: CASSVAETGGETQYF; D: TRBD1; V: TRBV9; J: TRBJ2-5; size: .
DNA: TGTGCCAGCAGCTTAGAGCTTTCCGAGACCCAGTACTTC; CDR3: CASSLELSETQYF; D: .; V: TRBV11-2; J: TRBJ2-5; size: .
DNA: TGTGCTAGTGGTTTGGTTCTGGGGAGGAACACTGAAGCTTTCTTT; CDR3: CASGLVLGRNTEAFF; D: .; V: TRBV12-5; J: TRBJ1-1; size: .
DNA: TGTGCCAGTATTACGACAGGGGGCTTTCGCTCTGGAAACACCATATATTTT; CDR3: CASITTGGFRSGNTIYF; D: TRBD1; V: TRBV19; J: TRBJ1-3; size: .
DNA: TGCGCCAGCGGGAGGGCGGGGGTCTACAATGAGCAGTTCTTC; CDR3: CASGRAGVYNEQFF; D: TRBD2; V: TRBV5-1; J: TRBJ2-1; size: .
DNA: TGTGCCAGCAGCCGGGGAAGGGGGACTGAGACCCAGTACTTC; CDR3: CASSRGRGTETQYF; D: .; V: TRBV6-6; J: TRBJ2-5; size: .
DNA: TGTGCCAGCAGCCCTATGTTGGGACTAGAGTATTTT; CDR3: CASSPMLGLEYF; D: TRBD2; V: TRBV5-4; J: TRBJ2-3; size: .
DNA: TGTGCCAGCAGACCGGACGAAGCCTACGAGCAGTACTTC; CDR3: CASRPDEAYEQYF; D: .; V: TRBV2; J: TRBJ2-7; size: .
DNA: TGCGCCAGCAGCACAGGGGTCTCCGGGGAGCTGTTTTTT; CDR3: CASSTGVSGELFF; D: TRBD1; V: TRBV5-1; J: TRBJ2-2; size: .
DNA: TGTGCCAGCAGTGAAGCCCTGGGAGGATGGCAAGAGACCCAGTACTTC; CDR3: CASSEALGGWQETQYF; D: .; V: TRBV6-1; J: TRBJ2-5; size: .
DNA: TGTGCCAGCAGTTACTGGGGGGGTATACCAGAAAAACTGTTTTTT; CDR3: CASSYWGGIPEKLFF; D: .; V: TRBV6-6; J: TRBJ1-4; size: .
DNA: TGTGCCAGCAGTTTCGACAGGGTCGACGAGCAGTACTTC; CDR3: CASSFDRVDEQYF; D: TRBD1; V: TRBV27; J: TRBJ2-7; size: .
DNA: TGTGCCAGCTCACCACTTAGCTTAAAATCTGGAAACACCATATATTTT; CDR3: CASSPLSLKSGNTIYF; D: .; V: TRBV18; J: TRBJ1-3; size: .
DNA: TGTGCCAGCAGTCCCAGCCCCGGGCTCGGGACTAGCTCCTACGAGCAGTACTTC; CDR3: CASSPSPGLGTSSYEQYF; D: TRBD2; V: TRBV28; J: TRBJ2-7; size: .
DNA: TGTGCCAGTACCGACAGGGGACCATCACCCCTCCACTTT; CDR3: CASTDRGPSPLHF; D: TRBD1; V: TRBV19; J: TRBJ1-6; size: once
DNA: TGCGCCAGCAGCTTGGGACAGGAGAACACTGAAGCTTTCTTT; CDR3: CASSLGQENTEAFF; D: .; V: TRBV5-1; J: TRBJ1-1; size: .
DNA: TGTGCCAGCAGGTACAGGGTCCGCTCCTACGAGCAGTACTTC; CDR3: CASRYRVRSYEQYF; D: .; V: TRBV7-2; J: TRBJ2-7; size: .
DNA: TGTGCCACCAACCGGGACAGGGGCCCCGGGGCCAACGTCCTGACTTTC; CDR3: CATNRDRGPGANVLTF; D: TRBD1; V: TRBV10-3; J: TRBJ2-6; size: .
DNA: TGTGCCAGCACCACGAACACTGAAGCTTTCTTT; CDR3: CASTTNTEAFF; D: .; V: TRBV6-6; J: TRBJ1-1; size: few
DNA: TGTGCCAGCAGCTTGCCTGGGACAGCACCTAATGAAAAACTGTTTTTT; CDR3: CASSLPGTAPNEKLFF; D: TRBD1; V: TRBV7-9; J: TRBJ1-4; size: once
DNA: TGTGCCAGCAGCCCCGAGGGGGGGAGGGGTGGAGAGACCCAGTACTTC; CDR3: CASSPEGGRGGETQYF; D: .; V: TRBV7-2; J: TRBJ2-5; size: once
DNA: TGTGCTGGATCCGGGGCAGGGCGGACTGAAGCTTTCTTT; CDR3: CAGSGAGRTEAFF; D: .; V: TRBV28; J: TRBJ1-1; size: .